These 29 T cell receptor beta chains were sequenced from one sample in a study of identical twins. Each CDR3 protein is one row after TCRdb ran MiXCR on the 5' RACE reads. The table lists some 1,700,000 distinct CDR3 sequences, about 32% of them singletons. Source material: cord blood. These receptors were taken from a newborn girl in good health.

This clonotype was seen repeatedly, ten times or more. The chain employs TRBV28 and TRBJ2-7, with a weak D call TRBD2 (6 bases). Germline-derived CDR1 and CDR2 are MDHEN and SYDVKM. The ends were cut back, 5 bases at V and 2 bases at J, with 13 bases in the middle. This CDR3 contains 14 residues. The CDR3 DNA follows: TGTGCCAGCAGTCTAACTAGCAGCACCTACGAGCAGTACTTC. It yields the protein CASSLTSSTYEQYF.

The chain combines TRBV5-1 with TRBJ2-1; D is ambiguous. The CDR3 has 13 amino acids. In germline, CDR1 is SGHRS, CDR2 YFSETQ. V lost 3 bases to trimming and J lost 4 bases, with 8 bases between them. DNA of the CDR3: TGCGCCAGCAGCTCCAGCCAGTACAATGAGCAGTTCTTC. Residues: CASSSSQYNEQFF.

To note about this clonotype: Compared with germline, one end of the junction differs, possibly owing to a read error. The CDR3 loop is CVSSRLAGRPDTQYF. CDR3 DNA sequence: TGTGTCAGCAGCCGGCTAGCGGGGCGCCCAGATACGCAGTATTTT. This chain joins TRBV6-6 and TRBJ2-3; TRBD2 matches at 9 bases. This CDR3 has 15 amino acids. CDR1 and CDR2 from the germline V gene are MNHNY and SVGAGI (reference sequence).

V is TRBV20-1 and J is TRBJ2-1, with D possibly matching TRBD2 (5 bases). The CDR3 spans 15 residues. Germline CDR1 and CDR2: DFQATT and SNEGSKA (reference sequence). The V end lost 2 bases, the J end lost 3 bases, and 14 bases lay between the germline ends. The CDR3 here is CSARTVGDDYNEQFF. Written as DNA, the CDR3 is TGCAGTGCTAGAACGGTGGGAGATGACTACAATGAGCAGTTCTTC.

There are a few counts of this clonotype. The chain has TRBV20-1 and TRBJ2-3; 7 bases align to TRBD2. V was pared by 6 bases and J by 0 bases, with 12 bases of the junction left unmatched. Germline loops: CDR1 DFQATT, CDR2 SNEGSKA (reference sequence). CDR3 length: 16 amino acids. In nucleotides, the CDR3 is TGCAGTGCCCTTTTTGCGGGAGCCTCTAGCACAGATACGCAGTATTTT. Amino acid sequence: CSALFAGASSTDTQYF.

This chain joins TRBV12-3 or TRBV12-4 and TRBJ1-6; 7 bases fit TRBD1. There are 17 residues in the CDR3. J lost 18 bases, V lost 4 bases, and 24 bases had no gene match. As DNA, the CDR3 is TGTGCCAGCAGTTCGGGAGGGGGCAGCTCCTATAATTCACCCTCCCACTTT. Translation gives CASSSGGGSSYNSPSHF.

The J gene is TRBJ2-3, the V gene TRBV5-5, with 8 bases aligning to TRBD2. The CDR3 has 16 amino acids. The germline gives CDR1 SGHKS, CDR2 YYEKEE (reference sequence). The ends lost 4 bases at V and 3 bases at J; junction bases unmatched: 10. The CDR3 nucleotides read TGTGCCAGCAGCCCGGTGGTGGGCGGGGGGACAGATACGCAGTATTTT. Its protein product is CASSPVVGGGTDTQYF.

This clonotype occurred a few times. The CDR3 spells CASSYSRPSTDTQYF. The CDR3 DNA reads TGTGCCAGCAGTTACTCGAGACCGAGCACAGATACGCAGTATTTT. This chain joins TRBV6-6 and TRBJ2-3; D not certain. Trimming left V 0 bases short and J 0 bases short, with 7 bases between. CDR3 size: 15 residues. Germline V gene data show CDR1 as MNHNY and CDR2 as SVGAGI (reference sequence).

This clonotype was seen a handful of times. This chain joins TRBV6-2 or TRBV6-3 and TRBJ2-1; 8 nucleotides match TRBD2. V lost 0 bases, J lost 5 bases, and 3 bases stayed unmatched. The CDR3 has 15 residues. Germline CDR1 MNHEY, CDR2 SVGEGT. The CDR3 bases are TGTGCCAGCAGTTACTCGCGGGGGGCAGACAATGAGCAGTTCTTC. Its protein product is CASSYSRGADNEQFF.

The V and J genes are TRBV20-1 and TRBJ1-4, with D possibly being TRBD1 (6 bases). Deletions cut 5 bases from V and 8 bases from J, with 18 bases between. Germline V gene lookup returns CDR1 DFQATT and CDR2 SNEGSKA (reference sequence). The CDR3 extends over 14 amino acids. This chain's CDR3 is CSAYTQGESEKLFF. Here the CDR3 DNA reads TGCAGTGCTTACACACAGGGAGAAAGCGAAAAACTGTTTTTT.

This clonotype occurred a few times. This chain links TRBV9 with TRBJ1-1, with unresolved D. The CDR3 length is 14 residues. V was pared by 0 bases and J by 2 bases, with 8 bases between. CDR1 is SGDLS, CDR2 YYNGEE, per germline. The CDR3, as DNA: TGTGCCAGCAGCGTAGTCGGCCTAAACACTGAAGCTTTCTTT. It yields the protein CASSVVGLNTEAFF.

This clonotype was seen many times. The chain joins TRBV9 to TRBJ1-2; D remains unclear. With 0 bases removed from V and 0 bases from J, the gap between germline ends came to 6 bases. Germline CDR1 is SGDLS and CDR2 is YYNGEE. The CDR3 is 14 residues long. The CDR3 region is CASSVGPANYGYTF. CDR3 coding DNA: TGTGCCAGCAGCGTAGGCCCAGCTAACTATGGCTACACCTTC.

The chain is built from TRBV4-2 and TRBJ1-1; D is uncertain. The V end lost 2 bases, the J end lost 1 base, and 11 bases lay between the germline ends. Per germline, CDR1 LGHNA and CDR2 YNFKEQ. The CDR3 extends over 15 amino acids. CDR3 DNA sequence: TGTGCCAGCAGCCAAAGAAGGGCAGGGAACACTGAAGCTTTCTTT. Translated, it gives CASSQRRAGNTEAFF.

This clonotype showed up many times. The V and J genes are TRBV12-3 or TRBV12-4 and TRBJ2-1; no definite D call. This CDR3 comprises 14 residues. Trimming left V 2 bases short and J 4 bases short, with 9 bases between. CDR3 sequence reads: CASSLPSAYNEQFF. The CDR3 DNA is TGTGCCAGCAGTTTACCCAGCGCTTACAATGAGCAGTTCTTC.

This clonotype was recorded once. The chain employs TRBV29-1 and TRBJ2-1; D is possibly TRBD1 (6 bases). This CDR3 spans 15 amino acids. Germline CDR1 and CDR2: SQVTM and ANQGSEA. The V and J ends lost 3 bases and 10 bases respectively, with 22 bases between them. The CDR3 DNA is TGCAGCGTTGACCCTACTGGACAGTTTCCCTACGAGCAGTTCTTC. Amino acids: CSVDPTGQFPYEQFF.

This clonotype came up a few times. The chain recombines TRBV20-1 with TRBJ1-2; 8 bases fit TRBD1. CDR1 and CDR2 from the germline V gene are DFQATT and SNEGSKA (reference sequence). V dropped 6 bases and J dropped 4; count of bases not matched to a gene: 4. This CDR3 has 12 amino acids. The CDR3 protein is CSAGQDSYGYTF. The CDR3 DNA reads as TGCAGTGCGGGACAGGATAGCTATGGCTACACCTTC.

The chain employs TRBV24-1 and TRBJ2-1, with a possible D match to TRBD2 (5 bases). CDR3 length: 13 residues. V was pared by 9 bases and J by 7 bases, with 15 bases between. From germline, CDR1 is KGHDR and CDR2 SFDVKD. The CDR3 DNA reads as TGTGCCACCGGGGATGGAGGATGGAATGAGCAGTTCTTC. Amino acid sequence: CATGDGGWNEQFF.

V is TRBV3-1 and J is TRBJ1-2; D is ambiguous. Germline V lookup: CDR1 LGHDT, CDR2 YNNKEL (reference sequence). CDR3 length equals 13 residues. V was shortened by 5 bases and J by 5 bases, with 12 bases between the two germline ends. As DNA, the CDR3 is TGTGCCAGCAGCACAAATCCCGATTATGGCTACACCTTC. It is translated as CASSTNPDYGYTF.

This clonotype has only a few counts. Written as DNA, the CDR3 is TGTGCCAGTACCCTTCGAGGAGGAGAGTACTACGAGCAGTACTTC. Amino acid sequence: CASTLRGGEYYEQYF. The chain joins TRBV19 to TRBJ2-7; a possible D gene is TRBD2 (5 bases). The germline CDR1 and CDR2 sequences are LNHDA and SQIVND (reference sequence). V lost 7 bases and J lost 3, with 19 bases in between. The CDR3 runs to 15 residues.

This clonotype was found many times. The chain links TRBV29-1 to TRBJ2-3, with D perhaps given as TRBD1 or TRBD2 (5 bases each). Germline V gene sequence: CDR1 SQVTM, CDR2 ANQGSEA. This CDR3 has 15 amino acids. Trimming took off 2 bases at V and 0 bases at J, with 12 bases between the two ends. The CDR3, as DNA: TGCAGCGTTGAACGGGGCAGGGCTAGCACAGATACGCAGTATTTT. Its translation: CSVERGRASTDTQYF.

This clonotype has a count of ten or more. The V gene is TRBV4-2, the J gene TRBJ2-1, with a possible D match to TRBD2 (6 bases). The CDR3 spans 15 residues. Germline V gene lookup returns CDR1 LGHNA and CDR2 YNFKEQ. V was trimmed by 2 bases and J by 5 bases, leaving 13 bases between them. The CDR3 loop reads CASSQWTTTNNEQFF. CDR3 coding DNA: TGTGCCAGCAGCCAATGGACTACGACTAACAATGAGCAGTTCTTC.

In this sample, this clonotype turned up a few times. The genes are TRBV6-1 and TRBJ2-1, with D maybe TRBD2 (6 bases). The CDR3 is made up of 14 amino acids. Germline values: CDR1 MNHNS, CDR2 SASEGT. With 8 bases removed from V and 0 bases from J, the gap between germline ends came to 11 bases. CDR3 protein: CASEAGSSYNEQFF. DNA for the CDR3: TGTGCCAGCGAGGCGGGAAGCTCCTACAATGAGCAGTTCTTC.

The chain employs TRBV15 and TRBJ1-1; possibly TRBD1 for D (5 bases). CDR1 and CDR2 (germline): LNHNV, YYDKDF (reference sequence). CDR3 size: 15 residues. Trimming took 0 bases from V and 4 from J, leaving 12 bases between them. The CDR3, as DNA: TGTGCCACCAGCAGAGATCTGGCAGGGCGCACTGAAGCTTTCTTT. Protein product: CATSRDLAGRTEAFF.

V is TRBV6-6 and J is TRBJ2-7; 7 bases line up with TRBD2. V lost 6 bases and J lost 4; bases outside the gene matches: 12. The CDR3 totals 15 residues. Germline values: CDR1 MNHNY, CDR2 SVGAGI (reference sequence). CDR3 bases: TGTGCCAGCAGGGGGGGTGTAATGGGGGGGTACGAGCAGTACTTC. It yields the protein CASRGGVMGGYEQYF.

V is TRBV10-2 and J is TRBJ2-7, with TRBD2 matching over 11 bases. Germline lookup yields CDR1 WSHSY and CDR2 SAAADI. The junction had 6 bases not matched to a gene; V was cut back by 8 bases and J by 0 bases. The CDR3 is made up of 15 amino acids. The CDR3: CASVHSGGDSYEQYF. Here the CDR3 DNA reads TGCGCCAGCGTGCATAGCGGGGGGGACTCCTACGAGCAGTACTTC.

Concerning this clonotype: One end of the junction is discordant with germline, which a read error may explain. V is TRBV7-6 and J is TRBJ2-7; D perhaps matches TRBD2 (6 bases). CDR3 length equals 14 residues. CDR1 is SGHVS, CDR2 FNYEAQ, per germline. Written as DNA, the CDR3 is TGTGCCAGCAGCTTAGGTACAGCGGACTACGAGCGGTACTTC. It codes for CASSLGTADYERYF.

Many counts were recorded for this clonotype. This chain joins TRBV10-1 and TRBJ2-7, with a tentative D call TRBD1 (6 bases). CDR1 and CDR2 (germline): WNHNN, SYGVQD (reference sequence). The CDR3 sequence is 12 residues long. Between the trimmed V and J ends, which lost 0 bases and 6 bases, there was a span of 6 bases. The CDR3 region has the DNA TGCGCCAGCAGTGAGTCCAGGGGCGAGCAGTACTTC. It translates to CASSESRGEQYF.

The CDR3 nucleotides read TGTGCCAGCAGCCCCGGCGGCGGGGCTAGCACAGATACGCAGTATTTT. It codes for CASSPGGGASTDTQYF. The chain has TRBV13 and TRBJ2-3; D perhaps matches TRBD2 (6 bases). V was pared by 5 bases and J by 0 bases, with 15 bases between. Germline lookup yields CDR1 PRHDT and CDR2 FYEKMQ (reference sequence). The CDR3 contains 16 residues. Full variable domain (outside the CDR3, taken from reference TRBV13 and TRBJ2-3): AAGVIQSPRHLIKEKRETATLKCYPIPRHDTVYWYQQGPGQDPQFLISFYEKMQSDKGSIPDRFSAQQFSDYHSELNMSSLELGDSALYFCASSPGGGASTDTQYFGPGTRLTVL.

The V and J genes are TRBV25-1 and TRBJ2-3; weak D call: TRBD2 (6 bases). The CDR3 length is 12 residues. CDR1 is MGHDK and CDR2 is SYGVNS in the germline V gene. The V end was cut by 9 bases, the J end by 9 bases, with 16 bases between. CDR3 amino acids: CASAFSGETQYF. As DNA, the CDR3 is TGTGCCAGTGCGTTTAGCGGAGAAACGCAGTATTTT.